Each of the 12 T cell receptor beta chains below was sequenced from the same sample in a study of blood T cell repertoires in COVID-19. Generated by immunoSEQ multiplex PCR, the TCRdb table keeps only in-frame clones and is missing some. The sample lists roughly 160,000 clones, roughly 80% occurring once. Sequencing used PBMCs or T cells enriched from blood (not recorded which). All receptors derive from a middle-aged woman with acute COVID-19.

The chain recombines TRBV5-1 with TRBJ1-4; 9 bases agree with TRBD1. Per germline, CDR1 SGHRS and CDR2 YFSETQ. The CDR3 contains 16 residues. V lost 4 bases and J lost 4; bases outside the gene matches: 8. The CDR3 DNA follows: TGCGCCAGCAGCCGAGGGACAGGGCAGATTAATGAAAAACTGTTTTTT. Encoded protein: CASSRGTGQINEKLFF.

The V gene is TRBV5-4, the J gene TRBJ2-1; perhaps TRBD2 as D (5 bases). Germline CDR1 is SGHNT and CDR2 is YYREEE (reference sequence). The CDR3 totals 15 residues. Trimming cost V 2 bases and J 4 bases, with 13 bases left between them. Written as DNA, the CDR3 is TGTGCCAGCAGCTTTGGTGGGAGCACGTACAATGAGCAGTTCTTC. Its translation: CASSFGGSTYNEQFF.

The chain employs TRBV6-1 and TRBJ2-5, with D perhaps matching TRBD2 (5 bases). Germline loops: CDR1 MNHNS, CDR2 SASEGT. Trimming cost V 0 bases and J 5 bases, with 10 bases left between them. This CDR3 comprises 14 residues. The CDR3 protein is CASSEAGGFETQYF. As DNA, the CDR3 is TGTGCCAGCAGTGAAGCGGGCGGGTTCGAGACCCAGTACTTC.

Note on this clone: At one end the junction does not follow the germline gene, possibly because of a read error. CDR3 sequence (DNA): TGCAGCGCTGAACGGGGGGAGGGCTACACCTTC. It yields the protein CSAERGEGYTF. The V and J genes are TRBV29-1 and TRBJ1-2, with D possibly being TRBD1 (5 bases). Germline values: CDR1 SQVTM, CDR2 ANQGSEA. The CDR3 contains 11 residues.

The V and J genes are TRBV5-1 and TRBJ1-2; TRBD1 matches 10 bases. The V segment lost 4 bases and the J segment 7 bases; nucleotides outside the gene matches: 7. In germline, CDR1 is SGHRS, CDR2 YFSETQ. The CDR3 consists of 14 residues. CDR3 loop: CASSNRQGAGGYTF. For the CDR3, the DNA is TGCGCCAGCAGCAACAGACAGGGGGCAGGTGGCTACACCTTC.

This chain connects TRBV5-1 to TRBJ2-3; no firm D call. The germline V gene has CDR1 SGHRS and CDR2 YFSETQ. Trimming removed 2 bases at V and 2 bases at J, with 15 bases between. The CDR3 consists of 16 residues. CDR3 nucleotide sequence: TGCGCCAGCAGCTTAGGAGCGTCTTACACCACAGATACGCAGTATTTT. Translating it yields CASSLGASYTTDTQYF.

The chain joins TRBV29-1 to TRBJ2-3; D remains unclear. Germline V gene lookup returns CDR1 SQVTM and CDR2 ANQGSEA. CDR3 length: 14 residues. Trimming stripped 3 bases from V and 1 base from J, with 11 bases between. Here the CDR3 reads CSVEVSRGTDTQYF. In DNA, the CDR3 is TGCAGCGTTGAGGTTAGCCGCGGCACAGATACGCAGTATTTT.

This chain links TRBV11-2 with TRBJ2-7; weak D call: TRBD1 (5 bases). CDR1 SGHAT and CDR2 FQNNGV come from the germline V gene. Trimming took off 0 bases at V and 6 bases at J, with 12 bases between the two ends. CDR3 length: 14 amino acids. Here the CDR3 reads CASSLERRTREQYF. The CDR3 bases are TGTGCCAGCAGCTTAGAGCGCAGGACACGCGAGCAGTACTTC.

This sequence joins TRBV7-3 and TRBJ2-3; D is unresolved. The CDR3 is made up of 13 amino acids. V lost 5 bases to trimming and J lost 4 bases, with 10 bases between them. Germline V gives CDR1 SGHTA, CDR2 FQGTGA. Here the CDR3 reads CASSPLVADTQYF. CDR3 DNA: TGTGCCAGCAGCCCCCTCGTAGCAGATACGCAGTATTTT.

DNA of the CDR3: TGTGCCAGCTCACCAACTTTCACTGAAGCTTTCTTT. Its translation is CASSPTFTEAFF. This chain joins TRBV18 and TRBJ1-1; no firm D call. Germline loops: CDR1 KGHSH, CDR2 LQKENI. This CDR3 region has 12 residues. V dropped 2 bases and J dropped 4 bases, with 5 bases sitting between them.

Note on this clone: Other DNA sequences in the sample encode the same CDR3. The chain joins TRBV5-1 to TRBJ2-7, with 12 nucleotides matching TRBD1. This CDR3 contains 15 residues. The V and J ends lost 0 bases and 4 bases, in that order; junction bases with no gene match: 2. CDR1 and CDR2 (germline): SGHRS, YFSETQ. This CDR3 is CASSLAGQGAYEQYF. The CDR3 region has the DNA TGCGCCAGCAGCTTGGCGGGACAGGGGGCGTACGAGCAGTACTTC.

The genes are TRBV18 and TRBJ1-1; 11 bases agree with TRBD1. Germline assignment: CDR1 KGHSH and CDR2 LQKENI. Trimming took 2 bases from V and 1 from J; bases not matched to a gene: 6. This CDR3 is built from 17 residues. The CDR3, as DNA: TGTGCCAGCTCACCAGGACAGGGGGCTCTTCGGAACACTGAAGCTTTCTTT. Translated: CASSPGQGALRNTEAFF.